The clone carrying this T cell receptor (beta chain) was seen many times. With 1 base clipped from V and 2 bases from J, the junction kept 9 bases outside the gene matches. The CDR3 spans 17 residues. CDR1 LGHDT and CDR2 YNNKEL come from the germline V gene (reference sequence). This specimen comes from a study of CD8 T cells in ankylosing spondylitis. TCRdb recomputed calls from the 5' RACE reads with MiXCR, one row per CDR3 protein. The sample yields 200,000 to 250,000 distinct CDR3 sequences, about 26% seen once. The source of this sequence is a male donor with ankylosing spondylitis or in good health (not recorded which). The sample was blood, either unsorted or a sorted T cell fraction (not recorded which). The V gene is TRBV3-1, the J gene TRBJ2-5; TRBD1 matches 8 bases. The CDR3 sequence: CASSQARGDRGQETQYF. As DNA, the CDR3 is TGTGCCAGCAGCCAAGCGCGGGGTGACAGGGGACAAGAGACCCAGTACTTC.